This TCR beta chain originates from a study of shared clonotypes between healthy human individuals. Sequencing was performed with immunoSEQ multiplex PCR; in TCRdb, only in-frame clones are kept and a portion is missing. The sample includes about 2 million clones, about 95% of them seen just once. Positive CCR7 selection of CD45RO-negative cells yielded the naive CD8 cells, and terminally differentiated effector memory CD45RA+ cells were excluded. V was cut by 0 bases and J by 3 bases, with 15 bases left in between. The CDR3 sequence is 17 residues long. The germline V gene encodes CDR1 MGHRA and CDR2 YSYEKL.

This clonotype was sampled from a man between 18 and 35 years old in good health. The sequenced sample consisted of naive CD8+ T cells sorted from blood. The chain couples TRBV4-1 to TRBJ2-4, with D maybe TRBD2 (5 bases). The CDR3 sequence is CASSQDTSLVGKNIQYF. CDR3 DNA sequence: TGCGCCAGCAGCCAAGATACCTCACTAGTTGGCAAAAACATTCAGTACTTC.